The source of this TCR beta chain is a study of shared clonotypes between healthy human individuals. Study context: Three CD4 naive, three CD4 memory, two CD8 naive and one CD8 memory plate were used per donor. Overall study results and limits: Relative to memory subsets, naive subsets generally showed larger estimated richness.

Only in-frame clones appear in the TCRdb table, and some are missing; sequencing was by immunoSEQ multiplex PCR. The table shows around 2.3 million clones, with almost 96% occurring only once. V lost 6 bases, J lost 8 bases, and 13 bases lay in between. Looked up from germline, CDR1 is KGHSH and CDR2 is LQKENI. The CDR3 is 12 amino acids. In this sample, this clone turned up once. Its antigen remains unknown. The rearrangement joins TRBV18 to TRBJ1-1, with D possibly matching TRBD1 (5 bases). The clonotype was recovered from a man between 18 and 29 years old in good health. Material for sequencing was naive CD4+ T cells sorted from blood. Regarding subset: CD45RA+ positively selected. CDR3 DNA sequence: TGTGCCAGCTCGCAGCAGGGTTTCGAAGCTTTCTTT. Encoded protein: CASSQQGFEAFF.